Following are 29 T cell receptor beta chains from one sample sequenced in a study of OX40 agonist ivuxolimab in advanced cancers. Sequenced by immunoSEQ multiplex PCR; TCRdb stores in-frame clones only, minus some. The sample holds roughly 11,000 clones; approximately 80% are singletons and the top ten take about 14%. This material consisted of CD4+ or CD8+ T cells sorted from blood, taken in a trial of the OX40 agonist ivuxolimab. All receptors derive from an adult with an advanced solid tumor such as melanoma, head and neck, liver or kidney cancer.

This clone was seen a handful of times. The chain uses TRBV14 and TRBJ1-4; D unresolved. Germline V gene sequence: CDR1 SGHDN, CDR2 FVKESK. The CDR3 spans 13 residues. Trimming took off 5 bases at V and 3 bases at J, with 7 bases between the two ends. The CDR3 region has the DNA TGTGCCAGCAGCAGGCTTCCTAATGAAAAACTGTTTTTT. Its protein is CASSRLPNEKLFF. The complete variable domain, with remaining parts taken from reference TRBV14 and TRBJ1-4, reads EAGVTQFPSHSVIEKGQTVTLRCDPISGHDNLYWYRRVMGKEIKFLLHFVKESKQDESGMPNNRFLAERTGGTYSTLKVQPAELEDSGVYFCASSRLPNEKLFFGSGTQLSVL.

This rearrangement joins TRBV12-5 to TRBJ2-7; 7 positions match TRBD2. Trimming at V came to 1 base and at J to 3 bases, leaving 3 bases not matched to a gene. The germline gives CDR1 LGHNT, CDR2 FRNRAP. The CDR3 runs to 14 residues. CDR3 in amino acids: CASGLGSGLYEQYF. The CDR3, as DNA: TGTGCTAGTGGTTTGGGTAGCGGGCTCTACGAGCAGTACTTC.

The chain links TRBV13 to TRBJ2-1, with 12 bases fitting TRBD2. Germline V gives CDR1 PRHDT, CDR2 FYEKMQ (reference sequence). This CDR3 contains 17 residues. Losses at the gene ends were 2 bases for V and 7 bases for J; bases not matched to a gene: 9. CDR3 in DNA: TGTGCCAGCAGCTTACTCTACGAAGGACTAGCGGGGAATGAGCAGTTCTTC. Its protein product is CASSLLYEGLAGNEQFF.

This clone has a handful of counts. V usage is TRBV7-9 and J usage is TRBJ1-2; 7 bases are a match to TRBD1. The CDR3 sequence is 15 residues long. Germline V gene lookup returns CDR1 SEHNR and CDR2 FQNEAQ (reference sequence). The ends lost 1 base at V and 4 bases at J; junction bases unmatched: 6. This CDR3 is CASSLEMTGSYGYTF. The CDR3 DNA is TGTGCCAGCAGCTTAGAGATGACAGGGTCCTATGGCTACACCTTC.

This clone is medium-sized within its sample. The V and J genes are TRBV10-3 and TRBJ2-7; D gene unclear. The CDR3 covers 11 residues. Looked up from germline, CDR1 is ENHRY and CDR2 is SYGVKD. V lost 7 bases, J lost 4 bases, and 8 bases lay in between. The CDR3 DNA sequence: TGTGCCATCATATCTGGGTACGAGCAGTACTTC. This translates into CAIISGYEQYF.

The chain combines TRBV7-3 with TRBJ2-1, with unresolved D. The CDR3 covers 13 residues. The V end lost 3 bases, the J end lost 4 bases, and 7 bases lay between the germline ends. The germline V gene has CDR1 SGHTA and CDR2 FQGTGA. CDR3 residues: CASSFDHYNEQFF. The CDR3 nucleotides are TGTGCCAGCAGCTTCGACCATTACAATGAGCAGTTCTTC.

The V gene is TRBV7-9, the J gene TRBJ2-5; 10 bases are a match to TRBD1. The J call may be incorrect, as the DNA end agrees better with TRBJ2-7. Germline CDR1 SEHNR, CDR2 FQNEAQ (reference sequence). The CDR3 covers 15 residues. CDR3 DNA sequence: TGTGCCAGCAGCGGCGACAGGGGGCAAGGCTACGAGCAGTACTTC. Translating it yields CASSGDRGQGYEQYF.

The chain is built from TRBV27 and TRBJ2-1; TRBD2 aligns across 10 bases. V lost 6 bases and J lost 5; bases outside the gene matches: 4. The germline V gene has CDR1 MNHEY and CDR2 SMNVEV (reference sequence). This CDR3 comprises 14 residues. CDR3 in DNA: TGTGCCAGCAGAGGACTAGCGGACAACAATGAGCAGTTCTTC. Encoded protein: CASRGLADNNEQFF.

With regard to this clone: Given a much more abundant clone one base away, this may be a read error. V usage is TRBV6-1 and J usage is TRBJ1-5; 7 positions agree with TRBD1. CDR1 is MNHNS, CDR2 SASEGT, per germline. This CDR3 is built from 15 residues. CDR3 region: CVTQRWDSHLQPQHF. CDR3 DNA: TGTGTCACCCAGCGGTGGGACAGTCACCTCCAGCCCCAGCATTTT.

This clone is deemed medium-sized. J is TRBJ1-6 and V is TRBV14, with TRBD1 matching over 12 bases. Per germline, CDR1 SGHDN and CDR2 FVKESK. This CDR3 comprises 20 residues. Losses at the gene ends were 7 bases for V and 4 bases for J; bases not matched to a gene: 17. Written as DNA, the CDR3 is TGTGCCAGCATAAAGACGCCGGGACAGGGGGCGTCGGTTTATAATTCACCCCTCCACTTT. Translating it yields CASIKTPGQGASVYNSPLHF.

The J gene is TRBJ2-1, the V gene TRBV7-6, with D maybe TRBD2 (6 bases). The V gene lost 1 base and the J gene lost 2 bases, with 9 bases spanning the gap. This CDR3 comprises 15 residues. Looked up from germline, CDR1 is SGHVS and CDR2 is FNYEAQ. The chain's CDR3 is CASSLVGSPYNEQFF. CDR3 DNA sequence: TGTGCCAGCAGCTTAGTCGGGAGCCCCTACAATGAGCAGTTCTTC.

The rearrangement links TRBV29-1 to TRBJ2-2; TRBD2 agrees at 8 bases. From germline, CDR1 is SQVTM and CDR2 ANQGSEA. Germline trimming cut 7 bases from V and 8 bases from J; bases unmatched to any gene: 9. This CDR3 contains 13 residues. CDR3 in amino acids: CSASSGGLGELFF. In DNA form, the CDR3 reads TGCAGCGCCTCCTCGGGGGGGTTAGGGGAGCTGTTTTTT.

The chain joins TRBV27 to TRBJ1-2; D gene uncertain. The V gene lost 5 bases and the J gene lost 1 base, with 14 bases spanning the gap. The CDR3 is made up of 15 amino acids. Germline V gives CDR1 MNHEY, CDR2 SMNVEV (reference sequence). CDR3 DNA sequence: TGTGCCAGCAGTCTGACCCCGTCCGGTAACTATGGCTACACCTTC. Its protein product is CASSLTPSGNYGYTF.

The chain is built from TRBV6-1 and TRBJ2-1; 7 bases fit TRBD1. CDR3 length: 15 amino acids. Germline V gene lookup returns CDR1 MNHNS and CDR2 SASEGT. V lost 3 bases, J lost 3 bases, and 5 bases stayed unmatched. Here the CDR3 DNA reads TGTGCCAGCAGTGAGGACAGGCGACTCTACAATGAGCAGTTCTTC. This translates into CASSEDRRLYNEQFF.

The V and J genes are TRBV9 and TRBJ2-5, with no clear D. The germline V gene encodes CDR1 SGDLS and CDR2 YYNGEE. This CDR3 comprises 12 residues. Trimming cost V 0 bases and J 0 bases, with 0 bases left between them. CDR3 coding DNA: TGTGCCAGCAGCGTAGACCAAGAGACCCAGTACTTC. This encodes CASSVDQETQYF.

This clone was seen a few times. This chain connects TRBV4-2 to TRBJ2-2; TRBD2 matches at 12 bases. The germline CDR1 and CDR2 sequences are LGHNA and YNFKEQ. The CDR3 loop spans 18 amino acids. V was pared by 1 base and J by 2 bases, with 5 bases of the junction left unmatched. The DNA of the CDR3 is TGTGCCAGCAGCCAAGTAACTAGCGGGGGGCGTAACACCGGGGAGCTGTTTTTT. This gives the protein CASSQVTSGGRNTGELFF.

The DNA for the CDR3 is TGTGCCAGCAGTTTATTAGGGGGCGATGGCTACACCTTC. This sequence encodes CASSLLGGDGYTF. V gene TRBV27 combines with J gene TRBJ1-2; 7 bases match TRBD1. After removal of 1 base from V and 6 bases from J, the junction contained 2 bases not matched to a gene. The germline V gene has CDR1 MNHEY and CDR2 SMNVEV (reference sequence). CDR3 length: 13 residues.

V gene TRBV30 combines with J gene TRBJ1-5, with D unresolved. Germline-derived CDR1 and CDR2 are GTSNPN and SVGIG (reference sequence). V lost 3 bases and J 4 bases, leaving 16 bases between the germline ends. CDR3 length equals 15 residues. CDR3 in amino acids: CAWSSGLLSNQPQHF. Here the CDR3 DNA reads TGTGCCTGGAGCTCCGGTCTACTTAGTAATCAGCCCCAGCATTTT.

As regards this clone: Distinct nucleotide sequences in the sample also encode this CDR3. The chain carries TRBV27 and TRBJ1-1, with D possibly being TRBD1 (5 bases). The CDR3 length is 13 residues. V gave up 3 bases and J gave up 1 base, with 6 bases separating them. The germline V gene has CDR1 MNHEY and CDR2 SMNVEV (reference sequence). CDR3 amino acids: CASSFGGNTEAFF. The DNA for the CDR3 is TGTGCCAGCAGTTTCGGGGGGAACACTGAAGCTTTCTTT.

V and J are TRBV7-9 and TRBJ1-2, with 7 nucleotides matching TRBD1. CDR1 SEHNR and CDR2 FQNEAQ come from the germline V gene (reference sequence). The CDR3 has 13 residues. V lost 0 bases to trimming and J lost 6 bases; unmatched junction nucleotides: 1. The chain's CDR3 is CASSLAGGDGYTF. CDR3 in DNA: TGTGCCAGCAGCTTAGCAGGGGGCGATGGCTACACCTTC.

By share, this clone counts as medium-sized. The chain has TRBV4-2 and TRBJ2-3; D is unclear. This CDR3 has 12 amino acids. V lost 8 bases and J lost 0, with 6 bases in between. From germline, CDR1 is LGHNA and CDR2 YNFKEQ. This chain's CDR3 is CASSSSTDTQYF. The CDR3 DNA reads TGTGCCAGCTCGAGTAGCACAGATACGCAGTATTTT.

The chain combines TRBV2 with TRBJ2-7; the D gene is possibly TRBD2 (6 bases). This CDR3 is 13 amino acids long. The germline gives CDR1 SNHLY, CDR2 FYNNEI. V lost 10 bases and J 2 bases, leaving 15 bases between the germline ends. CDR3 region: CATRRENPYEQYF. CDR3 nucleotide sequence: TGTGCCACCAGACGGGAGAACCCCTACGAGCAGTACTTC. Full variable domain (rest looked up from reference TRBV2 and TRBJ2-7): EPEVTQTPSHQVTQMGQEVILRCVPISNHLYFYWYRQILGQKVEFLVSFYNNEISEKSEIFDDQFSVERPDGSNFTLKIRSTKLEDSAMYFCATRRENPYEQYFGPGTRLTVT.

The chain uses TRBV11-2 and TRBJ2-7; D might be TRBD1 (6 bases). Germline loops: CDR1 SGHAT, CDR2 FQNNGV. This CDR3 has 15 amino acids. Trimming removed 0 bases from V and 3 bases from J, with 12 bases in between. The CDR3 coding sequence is TGTGCCAGCAGCTTAGATCTAGGCAGGGGCTACGAGCAGTACTTC. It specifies CASSLDLGRGYEQYF.

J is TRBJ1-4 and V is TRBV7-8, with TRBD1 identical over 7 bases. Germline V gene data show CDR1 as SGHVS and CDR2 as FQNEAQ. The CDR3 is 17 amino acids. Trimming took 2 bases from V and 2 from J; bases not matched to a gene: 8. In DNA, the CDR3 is TGTGCCAGCAGCTTACAGGCCCGAGGGGGCACTAATGAAAAACTGTTTTTT. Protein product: CASSLQARGGTNEKLFF.

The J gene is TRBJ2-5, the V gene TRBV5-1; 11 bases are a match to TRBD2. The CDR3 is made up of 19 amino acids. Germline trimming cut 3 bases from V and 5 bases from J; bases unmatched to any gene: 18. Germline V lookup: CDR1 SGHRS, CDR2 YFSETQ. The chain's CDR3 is CASSSGSQNSGGAWETQYF. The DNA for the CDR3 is TGCGCCAGCAGCTCGGGCTCTCAAAATAGCGGGGGGGCCTGGGAGACCCAGTACTTC.

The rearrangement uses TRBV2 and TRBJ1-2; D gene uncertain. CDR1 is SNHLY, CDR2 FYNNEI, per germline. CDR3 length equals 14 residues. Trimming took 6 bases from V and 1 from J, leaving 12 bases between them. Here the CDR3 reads CASRPDTGNYGYTF. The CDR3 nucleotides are TGTGCCAGCAGACCCGACACCGGTAACTATGGCTACACCTTC.

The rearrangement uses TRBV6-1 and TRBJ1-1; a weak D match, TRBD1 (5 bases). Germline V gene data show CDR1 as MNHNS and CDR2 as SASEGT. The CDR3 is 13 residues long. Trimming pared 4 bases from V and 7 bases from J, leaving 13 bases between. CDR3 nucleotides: TGTGCCAGCAGTGGAGGGACTGCCCTTGAAGCTTTCTTT. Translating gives CASSGGTALEAFF.

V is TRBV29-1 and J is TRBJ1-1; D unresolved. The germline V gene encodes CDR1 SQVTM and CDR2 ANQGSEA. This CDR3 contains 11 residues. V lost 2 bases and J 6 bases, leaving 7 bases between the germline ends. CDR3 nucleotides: TGCAGCGTTGAACAGGACGCTGAAGCTTTCTTT. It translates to CSVEQDAEAFF.

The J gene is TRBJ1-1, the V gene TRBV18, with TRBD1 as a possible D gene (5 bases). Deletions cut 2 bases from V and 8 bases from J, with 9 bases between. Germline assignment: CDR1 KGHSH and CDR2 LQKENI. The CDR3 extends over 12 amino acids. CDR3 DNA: TGTGCCAGCTCACCAGGCCGGGGGGAAGCTTTCTTT. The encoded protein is CASSPGRGEAFF.